This T cell receptor (beta chain) appears in the sequencing data of a study of response to subunit inactivated influenza vaccine. Study-wide results and caveats: The authors suggested that few new T cells are recruited per seasonal influenza vaccination.

TCRdb passed the RT-PCR reads through MiXCR, listing each CDR3 protein once. This sample has 630,000 or so distinct CDR3 sequences, with approximately 15% found just once. Concerning this clonotype: Its antigen is currently unknown.

Sequencing used PBMCs from blood, obtained less than 13 days after vaccination. The clonotype was recovered from a man aged 50 or older who received an inactivated influenza vaccine.

Here the CDR3 reads CASSQDRQGRRLAFF. CDR3 coding DNA: TGTGCCAGCAGCCAAGATCGACAGGGGCGGCGTCTAGCTTTCTTT. V and J are TRBV4-2 and TRBJ1-1, with 8 bases aligning to TRBD1. Trimming removed 0 bases from V and 10 bases from J; junction bases left unmatched: 10. CDR1 is LGHNA, CDR2 YNFKEQ, per germline. CDR3 length: 15 amino acids.